This is a list of T cell receptor beta chains from one sample in a study of response to subunit inactivated influenza vaccine. MiXCR was run by TCRdb on the RT-PCR reads, yielding one entry per CDR3 protein. Among roughly 630,000 distinct CDR3 sequences listed, approximately 15% were seen once. The sample consisted of PBMCs from blood, taken 14 to 15 days before vaccination. These receptors came from a man aged 45-60 years who received an inactivated influenza vaccine. Each CDR3 is given without its conserved first and last residue.

V gene	J gene	CDR3 length	CDR3 protein
TRBV5-1	TRBJ2-7	11	ASRSTGVHEQY
TRBV11-2	TRBJ2-7	13	ASSLVRGQTYEQY
TRBV7-2	TRBJ2-1	14	ASSRHSGSSYNEQF
TRBV4-2	TRBJ2-5	14	ASSQEEGLARETQY
TRBV4-3	TRBJ2-3	14	ASSQQTGSTADTQY
TRBV3-1	TRBJ2-5	16	ASSPVAQVRAGDGTQY
TRBV4-3	TRBJ1-1	11	ASSQVKGTEAF
TRBV5-6	TRBJ2-1	14	ASSLKRLRGDNEQF
TRBV4-1	TRBJ1-1	16	ASSQEDRDRRRNTEAF
TRBV7-2	TRBJ2-3	14	ASSTPSGSFTDTQY
TRBV11-3	TRBJ2-1	13	ASSLDSDSYNEQF
TRBV4-2	TRBJ1-2	13	ASSQEGRTGYGYT
TRBV18	TRBJ2-7	11	ASSRDSPLEQY
TRBV24-1	TRBJ2-3	11	ATSSAPPDTQY
TRBV7-2	TRBJ2-2	14	ASIRRAGLRTGELF
TRBV12-3/TRBV12-4	TRBJ2-7	13	ASSTGQGGTYEQY
TRBV6-1	TRBJ1-2	11	ASSSDPLFGYT
TRBV12-3/TRBV12-4	TRBJ1-6	12	ASSPGGRRSPLH
TRBV7-9	TRBJ2-1	13	ASSFSSGMVAEQF
TRBV3-1	TRBJ2-3	12	ASSQVTSLDTQY
TRBV20-1	TRBJ2-2	11	SARLGGTGELF
TRBV7-2	TRBJ2-1	13	ASSTGPSSYNEQF
TRBV12-3/TRBV12-4	TRBJ2-7	12	ASSFIGETYEQY
TRBV30	TRBJ1-3	8	ASGDNTIY
TRBV25-1	TRBJ2-5	11	ASSWGQGETQY
TRBV5-1	TRBJ2-7	13	ASSWDSLGTYEQY
TRBV6-1	TRBJ2-1	14	ASSSQRGSSYNEQF
TRBV29-1	TRBJ2-5	9	SVDREETQY
TRBV4-3	TRBJ1-2	12	ASSLNRGYYGYT
TRBV24-1	TRBJ2-5	12	ATSDSTGFGTQY
TRBV20-1	TRBJ2-5	12	SAKTGTGQETQY
TRBV5-6	TRBJ2-3	9	AGSLSDTQY
TRBV7-2	TRBJ2-7	11	ASSLNRGDEQY
TRBV29-1	TRBJ2-1	11	SARQVSYNEQF
TRBV11-2	TRBJ2-7	17	ASSALRTLTSGRSYEQY
TRBV4-3	TRBJ2-6	15	ASSQGILRSGANVLT
TRBV15	TRBJ2-1	12	ATSRSGVYNEQF